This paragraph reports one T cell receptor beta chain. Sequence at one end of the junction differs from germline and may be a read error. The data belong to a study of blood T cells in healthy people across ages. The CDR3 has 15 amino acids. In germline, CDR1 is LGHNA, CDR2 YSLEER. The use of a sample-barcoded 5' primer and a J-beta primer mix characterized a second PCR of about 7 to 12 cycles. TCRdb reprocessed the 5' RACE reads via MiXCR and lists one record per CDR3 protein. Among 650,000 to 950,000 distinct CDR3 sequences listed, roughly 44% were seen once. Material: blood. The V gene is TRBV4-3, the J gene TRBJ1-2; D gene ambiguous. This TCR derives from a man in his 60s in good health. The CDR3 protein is CASSQVLGRSYSYTF. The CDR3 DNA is TGCGCCAGCAGCCAAGTTCTAGGTCGGAGCTATAGCTACACCTTC.